The 17 T cell receptor beta chains below all came from one sample that was sequenced in a study of blood T cell repertoires in COVID-19. Data came from immunoSEQ multiplex PCR; TCRdb stores just in-frame clones and leaves some out. The sample contains more than 80,000 clones, roughly 89% of which appear only once. Material for sequencing was peripheral blood. Receptors originate from a woman aged 55-69 years with COVID-19, enrolled during active disease.

The rearrangement uses TRBV30 and TRBJ1-2, with 8 bases lining up with TRBD1. This CDR3 has 14 residues. Germline CDR1 and CDR2: GTSNPN and SVGIG (reference sequence). V lost 0 bases and J lost 6; bases outside the gene matches: 6. The CDR3 coding sequence is TGTGCCTGGAGTGTACCCGGACAGGGTCATGGCTACACCTTC. It translates to CAWSVPGQGHGYTF.

The chain recombines TRBV5-4 with TRBJ1-2, with unresolved D. V lost 2 bases and J 5 bases, leaving 13 bases between the germline ends. The germline V gene encodes CDR1 SGHNT and CDR2 YYREEE (reference sequence). The CDR3 extends over 14 amino acids. This CDR3 reads CASSLSPPKYGYTF. The CDR3 DNA is TGTGCCAGCAGCTTAAGCCCTCCGAAGTATGGCTACACCTTC.

This clone was observed a handful of times. In DNA, the CDR3 is TGTGCCAGCAGCTGGAGCCAAGAGACCCAGTACTTC. Protein: CASSWSQETQYF. V usage is TRBV5-8 and J usage is TRBJ2-5; D is ambiguous. Germline V lookup: CDR1 SGHTS, CDR2 YDEGEE. Trimming took off 3 bases at V and 1 base at J, with 4 bases between the two ends. CDR3 length equals 12 residues.

The CDR3 DNA follows: TGTGCCAGCAGCCATCGACAGGGGACTGAAGCTTTCTTT. Translated: CASSHRQGTEAFF. The V and J genes are TRBV11-2 and TRBJ1-1, with 8 bases identical to TRBD1. In germline, CDR1 is SGHAT, CDR2 FQNNGV. CDR3 length: 13 amino acids. Trimming removed 5 bases from V and 5 bases from J; junction bases left unmatched: 4.

The chain couples TRBV14 to TRBJ2-1; the D gene is possibly TRBD1 (6 bases). This CDR3 spans 16 amino acids. CDR1 and CDR2 (germline): SGHDN, FVKESK. V lost 3 bases, J lost 5 bases, and 17 bases lay in between. The CDR3 region is CASSHPDRPRNNEQFF. The CDR3 DNA sequence: TGTGCCAGCAGCCACCCAGACAGGCCCAGGAACAATGAGCAGTTCTTC. The whole variable domain, filled in from reference TRBV14 and TRBJ2-1, reads EAGVTQFPSHSVIEKGQTVTLRCDPISGHDNLYWYRRVMGKEIKFLLHFVKESKQDESGMPNNRFLAERTGGTYSTLKVQPAELEDSGVYFCASSHPDRPRNNEQFFGPGTRLTVL.

CDR3 nucleotides: TGTGCCAGCAGCACCCGGACAGGGGGGAACTATGGCTACACCTTC. Translating gives CASSTRTGGNYGYTF. The V and J genes are TRBV7-2 and TRBJ1-2; TRBD1 agrees at 10 bases. The CDR3 loop spans 15 amino acids. After removal of 5 bases from V and 2 bases from J, the junction contained 5 bases not matched to a gene. CDR1 and CDR2 (germline): SGHTA, FQGNSA.

The chain employs TRBV6-1 and TRBJ1-6; 8 bases fit TRBD1. Looked up from germline, CDR1 is MNHNS and CDR2 is SASEGT. The CDR3 is 17 amino acids. The trim removed 0 bases at V and 7 bases at J, leaving 8 bases unmatched. CDR3 loop: CASSEADRGRGNSPLHF. For the CDR3, the DNA is TGTGCCAGCAGTGAAGCCGACAGGGGTCGGGGGAATTCACCCCTCCACTTT.

The chain recombines TRBV28 with TRBJ2-3; D remains ambiguous. The V end was cut by 3 bases, the J end by 0 bases, with 10 bases between. This CDR3 is built from 15 residues. The V gene's germline CDR1 is MDHEN and CDR2 SYDVKM. The CDR3 is CASSFRPQSTDTQYF. The CDR3 DNA is TGTGCCAGCAGTTTCAGGCCGCAGAGCACAGATACGCAGTATTTT. Variable domain in full (rest from reference TRBV28 and TRBJ2-3): DVKVTQSSRYLVKRTGEKVFLECVQDMDHENMFWYRQDPGLGLRLIYFSYDVKMKEKGDIPEGYSVSREKKERFSLILESASTNQTSMYLCASSFRPQSTDTQYFGPGTRLTVL.

The V gene is TRBV5-5, the J gene TRBJ1-2; 7 nucleotides agree with TRBD1. This CDR3 spans 15 amino acids. With 2 bases clipped from V and 0 bases from J, the junction kept 4 bases outside the gene matches. Germline V gene data show CDR1 as SGHKS and CDR2 as YYEKEE (reference sequence). The CDR3 protein is CASSFDGTANYGYTF. The CDR3 bases are TGTGCCAGCAGCTTCGATGGGACAGCTAACTATGGCTACACCTTC.

The chain employs TRBV2 and TRBJ1-5, with 7 positions matching TRBD1. The germline gives CDR1 SNHLY, CDR2 FYNNEI. The CDR3 is 15 residues long. With 6 bases clipped from V and 4 bases from J, the junction kept 9 bases outside the gene matches. In DNA form, the CDR3 reads TGTGCCAGCAGGCCGGGACAGCAAACTAATCAGCCCCAGCATTTT. Translation gives CASRPGQQTNQPQHF. Full variable domain (rest looked up from reference TRBV2 and TRBJ1-5): EPEVTQTPSHQVTQMGQEVILRCVPISNHLYFYWYRQILGQKVEFLVSFYNNEISEKSEIFDDQFSVERPDGSNFTLKIRSTKLEDSAMYFCASRPGQQTNQPQHFGDGTRLSIL.

The chain uses TRBV9 and TRBJ1-1, with a weak D call TRBD1 (6 bases). CDR3 length: 15 residues. Germline CDR1 reads SGDLS; CDR2 reads YYNGEE. V lost 3 bases, J lost 1 base, and 13 bases lay in between. The CDR3 region is CASSEGVGSNTEAFF. DNA for the CDR3: TGTGCCAGCAGCGAGGGGGTAGGTTCGAACACTGAAGCTTTCTTT.

The chain couples TRBV11-2 to TRBJ2-7; D is uncertain. Germline values: CDR1 SGHAT, CDR2 FQNNGV. The CDR3 extends over 13 amino acids. V was shortened by 5 bases and J by 4 bases, with 12 bases between the two germline ends. This CDR3 reads CASSTPQVYEQYF. CDR3 in DNA: TGTGCCAGCAGCACGCCTCAGGTATACGAGCAGTACTTC.

The V and J genes are TRBV5-1 and TRBJ2-5; D unresolved. CDR3 length: 14 residues. Germline CDR1 and CDR2: SGHRS and YFSETQ. V dropped 7 bases and J dropped 1 base, with 14 bases sitting between them. This CDR3 reads CASVCGTPQETQYF. CDR3 sequence (DNA): TGCGCCAGCGTCTGTGGCACCCCCCAAGAGACCCAGTACTTC.

The chain links TRBV18 to TRBJ2-1; 7 bases align to TRBD1. From germline, CDR1 is KGHSH and CDR2 LQKENI. J was trimmed by 7 bases and V by 8 bases; bases with no gene match: 8. CDR3 size: 13 residues. The CDR3 sequence is CASRQGEGNEQFF. The CDR3 DNA reads as TGTGCCAGCCGACAGGGTGAGGGGAATGAGCAGTTCTTC.

V is TRBV4-3 and J is TRBJ1-1; weak D call: TRBD1 (5 bases). V lost 1 base, J lost 8 bases, and 8 bases lay in between. The CDR3 sequence is 12 residues long. Germline V gene sequence: CDR1 LGHNA, CDR2 YSLEER. The CDR3 spells CASSQGQGEAFF. DNA of the CDR3: TGCGCCAGCAGCCAAGGCCAGGGAGAAGCTTTCTTT.

The chain joins TRBV4-3 to TRBJ2-7; 9 nucleotides match TRBD1. Per the germline V gene, CDR1 is LGHNA and CDR2 is YSLEER. J lost 3 bases, V lost 3 bases, and 3 bases had no gene match. CDR3 length: 14 amino acids. The CDR3 here is CASSQRTGDYEQYF. CDR3 in DNA: TGCGCCAGCAGCCAGCGGACAGGGGACTACGAGCAGTACTTC.

This clone was detected a few times. The chain links TRBV27 to TRBJ1-6, with D hard to call. Trimming stripped 4 bases from V and 0 bases from J, with 4 bases between. The CDR3 runs to 14 residues. Germline V gives CDR1 MNHEY, CDR2 SMNVEV (reference sequence). The CDR3 DNA reads as TGTGCCAGCAGTTGGAGCTCCTATAATTCACCCCTCCACTTT. As protein: CASSWSSYNSPLHF.